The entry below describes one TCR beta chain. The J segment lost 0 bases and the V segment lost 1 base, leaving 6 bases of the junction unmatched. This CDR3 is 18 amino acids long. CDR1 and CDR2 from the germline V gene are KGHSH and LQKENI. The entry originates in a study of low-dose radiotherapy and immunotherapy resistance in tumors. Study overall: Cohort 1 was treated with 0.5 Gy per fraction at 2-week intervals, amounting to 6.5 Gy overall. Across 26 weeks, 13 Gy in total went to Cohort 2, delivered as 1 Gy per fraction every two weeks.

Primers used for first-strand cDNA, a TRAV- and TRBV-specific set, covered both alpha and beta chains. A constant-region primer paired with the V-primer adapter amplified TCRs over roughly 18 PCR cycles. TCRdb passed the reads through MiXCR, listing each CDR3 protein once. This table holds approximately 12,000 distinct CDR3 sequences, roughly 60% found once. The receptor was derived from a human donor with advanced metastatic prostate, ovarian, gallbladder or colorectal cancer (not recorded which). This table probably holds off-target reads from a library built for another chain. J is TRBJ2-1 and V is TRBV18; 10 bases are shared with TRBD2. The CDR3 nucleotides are TGTGCCAGCTCACCACGGACTAGCGGACGAGGCTCCTACAATGAGCAGTTCTTC. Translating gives CASSPRTSGRGSYNEQFF.